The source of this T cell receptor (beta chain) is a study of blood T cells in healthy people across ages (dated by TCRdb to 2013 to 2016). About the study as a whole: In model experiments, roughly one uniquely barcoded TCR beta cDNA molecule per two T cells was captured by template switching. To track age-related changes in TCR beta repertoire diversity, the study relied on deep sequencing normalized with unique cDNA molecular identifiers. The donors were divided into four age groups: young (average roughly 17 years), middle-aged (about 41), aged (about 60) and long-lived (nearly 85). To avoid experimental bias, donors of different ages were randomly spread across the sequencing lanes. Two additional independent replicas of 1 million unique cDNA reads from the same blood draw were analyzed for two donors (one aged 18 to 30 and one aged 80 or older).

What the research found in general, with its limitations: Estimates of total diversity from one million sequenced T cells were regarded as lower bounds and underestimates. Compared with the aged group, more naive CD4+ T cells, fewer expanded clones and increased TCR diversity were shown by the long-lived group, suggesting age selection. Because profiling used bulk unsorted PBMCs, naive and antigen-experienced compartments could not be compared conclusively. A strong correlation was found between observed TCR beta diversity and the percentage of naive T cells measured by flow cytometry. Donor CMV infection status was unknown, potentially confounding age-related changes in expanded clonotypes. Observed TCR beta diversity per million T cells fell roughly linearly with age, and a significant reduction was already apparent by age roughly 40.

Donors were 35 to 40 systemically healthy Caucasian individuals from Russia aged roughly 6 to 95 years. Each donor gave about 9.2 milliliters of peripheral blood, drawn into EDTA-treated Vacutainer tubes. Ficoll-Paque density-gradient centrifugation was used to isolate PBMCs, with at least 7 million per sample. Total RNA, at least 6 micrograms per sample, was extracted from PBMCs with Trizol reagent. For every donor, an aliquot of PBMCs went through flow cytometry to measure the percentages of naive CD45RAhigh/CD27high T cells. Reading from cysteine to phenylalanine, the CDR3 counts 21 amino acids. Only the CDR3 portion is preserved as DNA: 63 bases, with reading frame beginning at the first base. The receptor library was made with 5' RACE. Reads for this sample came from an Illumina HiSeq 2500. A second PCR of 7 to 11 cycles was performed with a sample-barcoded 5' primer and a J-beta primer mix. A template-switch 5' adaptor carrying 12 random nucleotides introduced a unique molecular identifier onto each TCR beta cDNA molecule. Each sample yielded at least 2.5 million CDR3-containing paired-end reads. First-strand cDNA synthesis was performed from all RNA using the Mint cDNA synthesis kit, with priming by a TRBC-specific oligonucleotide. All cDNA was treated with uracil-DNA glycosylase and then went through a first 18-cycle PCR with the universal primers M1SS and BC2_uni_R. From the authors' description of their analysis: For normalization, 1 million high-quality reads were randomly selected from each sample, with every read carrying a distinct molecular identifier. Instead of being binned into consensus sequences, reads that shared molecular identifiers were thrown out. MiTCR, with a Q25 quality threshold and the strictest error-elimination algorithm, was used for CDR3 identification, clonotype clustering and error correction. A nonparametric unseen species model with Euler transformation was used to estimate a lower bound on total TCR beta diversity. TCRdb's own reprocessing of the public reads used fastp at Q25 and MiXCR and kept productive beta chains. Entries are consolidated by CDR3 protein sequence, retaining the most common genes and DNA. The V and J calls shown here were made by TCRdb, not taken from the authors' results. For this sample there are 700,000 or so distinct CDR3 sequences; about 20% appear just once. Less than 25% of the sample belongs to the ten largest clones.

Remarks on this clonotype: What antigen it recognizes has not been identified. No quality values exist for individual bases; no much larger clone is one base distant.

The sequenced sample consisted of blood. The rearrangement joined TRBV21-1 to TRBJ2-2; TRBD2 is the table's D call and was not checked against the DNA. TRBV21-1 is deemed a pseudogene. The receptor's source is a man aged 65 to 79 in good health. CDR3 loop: CASSSRSLGTSGGAWTGELFF. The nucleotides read TGTGCCAGCAGCTCCCGAAGCTTGGGTACTAGCGGGGGGGCATGGACCGGGGAGCTGTTTTTT.